In this sample, the clone carrying this T cell receptor (beta chain) turned up many times. Amplified TCR beta CDR3 regions came from RNA transcripts. A set of HTBI primers served as the primers for a first-round RT-PCR of the TCR CDR3. TCRdb reprocessed the multiplex PCR reads via MiXCR and lists one record per CDR3 protein. Of 550,000 to 650,000 distinct CDR3 sequences detected, approximately 15% appear once; the ten largest clones hold roughly 5.5%. The sample comes from a study of T cells in Graves' hyperthyroidism and ophthalmopathy. The germline V gene encodes CDR1 SGHAT and CDR2 FQNNGV. Trimming stripped 3 bases from V and 5 bases from J, with 14 bases between. This CDR3 is 16 amino acids long.

The TCR was taken from a woman under 40 with Graves' hyperthyroidism that later progressed to Graves' ophthalmopathy. Sequenced material: blood. The chain uses TRBV11-2 and TRBJ1-6; D call uncertain. The CDR3 sequence: CASSLNPDGNNSPLHF. Written as DNA, the CDR3 is TGTGCCAGCAGCTTGAACCCGGACGGGAATAATTCACCCCTCCACTTT.